These 21 T cell receptor beta chains came from one sample sequenced in a study of T-cell memory formation after mild COVID-19. TCRdb re-called the 5' RACE reads through MiXCR, storing one row per CDR3 protein. The sample shows about 140,000 distinct CDR3 sequences, around 13% of them seen only once. The specimen was PBMCs or a T cell subset sorted from them (not recorded which). All receptors derive from an adult woman who had mild COVID-19 (a few samples of this study predate the infection). Cell type and time point are not known.

There are a few counts of this clonotype. V is TRBV29-1 and J is TRBJ2-3, with unresolved D. Germline V lookup: CDR1 SQVTM, CDR2 ANQGSEA. Trimming stripped 5 bases from V and 0 bases from J, with 6 bases between. This CDR3 region has 12 residues. The CDR3: CSVRPSTDTQYF. CDR3 sequence (DNA): TGCAGCGTTCGCCCTAGCACAGATACGCAGTATTTT.

This clonotype was counted a few times. The chain employs TRBV7-2 and TRBJ1-4; D gene uncertain. Looked up from germline, CDR1 is SGHTA and CDR2 is FQGNSA. Deletions cut 0 bases from V and 10 bases from J, with 18 bases between. The CDR3 loop spans 16 amino acids. The CDR3 loop reads CASSLAAGLAEGKLFF. Written as DNA, the CDR3 is TGTGCCAGCAGCTTAGCAGCAGGACTAGCCGAGGGAAAACTGTTTTTT.

The chain links TRBV20-1 to TRBJ2-7; D might be TRBD2 (5 bases). Looked up from germline, CDR1 is DFQATT and CDR2 is SNEGSKA (reference sequence). V was trimmed by 7 bases and J by 6 bases, leaving 13 bases between them. The length of the CDR3 is 11 residues. CDR3 sequence: CSGAGKGEQYF. The CDR3 nucleotides are TGCAGTGGAGCCGGGAAGGGCGAGCAGTACTTC.

This clonotype has only a few counts. The chain joins TRBV13 to TRBJ2-7, with D possibly being TRBD2 (5 bases). Looked up from germline, CDR1 is PRHDT and CDR2 is FYEKMQ (reference sequence). V shed 2 bases and J shed 4 bases, with 12 bases lying between them. CDR3 length: 14 amino acids. CDR3 loop: CASSLRGSRYEQYF. DNA for the CDR3: TGTGCCAGCAGCTTACGGGGTAGCAGGTACGAGCAGTACTTC.

The J gene is TRBJ2-5, the V gene TRBV27; D unresolved. The CDR3 totals 14 residues. The V end was cut by 2 bases, the J end by 5 bases, with 12 bases between. The germline V gene has CDR1 MNHEY and CDR2 SMNVEV (reference sequence). CDR3 in DNA: TGTGCCAGCAGTTTAATAGCAACGAGGGAGACCCAGTACTTC. Residues: CASSLIATRETQYF.

This chain connects TRBV15 to TRBJ2-2, with D possibly being TRBD2 (6 bases). Trimming cost V 10 bases and J 3 bases, with 9 bases left between them. The CDR3 sequence is 12 residues long. CDR1 is LNHNV, CDR2 YYDKDF, per germline (reference sequence). CDR3 bases: TGTGCCATCAGGGAGGACACCGGGGAGCTGTTTTTT. This codes for CAIREDTGELFF.

A word on this clonotype: This sequence may be a read error, since a much larger clone differs from it by one base. Likely a read error: the CDR3 ends without its conserved phenylalanine or tryptophan. This chain uses TRBV29-1 with TRBJ2-3; D possibly matches TRBD1 or TRBD2 (6 bases each). Looked up from germline, CDR1 is SQVTM and CDR2 is ANQGSEA. V lost 5 bases to trimming and J lost 4 bases, with 13 bases between them. The CDR3 is 13 residues long. CDR3 sequence reads: CSVRRDMADTQYL. In nucleotides, the CDR3 is TGCAGCGTTCGGCGGGACATGGCAGATACGCAGTATCTT.

This clonotype has a handful of counts. The gene calls are TRBV5-1 and TRBJ2-3; D is possibly TRBD2 (5 bases). V lost 4 bases and J 0 bases, leaving 9 bases between the germline ends. The germline V gene has CDR1 SGHRS and CDR2 YFSETQ. The CDR3 is 14 amino acids. The CDR3 sequence: CASSRDQSTDTQYF. The CDR3 region has the DNA TGCGCCAGCAGCCGGGATCAGAGCACAGATACGCAGTATTTT.

This clonotype was seen a few times. The gene calls are TRBV20-1 and TRBJ2-1; D possibly corresponds to TRBD2 (5 bases). Germline lookup yields CDR1 DFQATT and CDR2 SNEGSKA (reference sequence). Trimming left V 0 bases short and J 2 bases short, with 11 bases between. The length of the CDR3 is 15 residues. The CDR3 here is CSARDPGKPYNEQFF. CDR3 in DNA: TGCAGTGCTAGAGATCCCGGGAAGCCCTACAATGAGCAGTTCTTC.

There are a few counts of this clonotype. The chain uses TRBV5-1 and TRBJ2-6; the match to TRBD1 covers 9 bases. The CDR3 is 18 amino acids. In germline, CDR1 is SGHRS, CDR2 YFSETQ. V gave up 0 bases and J gave up 1 base; unmatched junction bases: 5. CDR3 sequence (DNA): TGCGCCAGCAGCTTGGCGGGACAGGGCTTTTCTGGGGCCAACGTCCTGACTTTC. Translated: CASSLAGQGFSGANVLTF.

The rearrangement uses TRBV20-1 and TRBJ2-1; 9 nucleotides align to TRBD2. The CDR3 totals 15 residues. Germline V gene lookup returns CDR1 DFQATT and CDR2 SNEGSKA (reference sequence). The V gene end was trimmed by 2 bases and the J gene end by 0 bases; junction bases not matched to a gene: 2. In nucleotides, the CDR3 is TGCAGTGCTAGACAGACTAGCGGCTCCTACAATGAGCAGTTCTTC. This encodes CSARQTSGSYNEQFF.

This clonotype came up a few times. The chain has TRBV7-2 and TRBJ2-3; no reliable D call. The V end was cut by 7 bases, the J end by 0 bases, with 8 bases between. This CDR3 region has 13 residues. Germline V gene sequence: CDR1 SGHTA, CDR2 FQGNSA. CDR3 nucleotide sequence: TGTGCCAGCAAACCCCCTAGCACAGATACGCAGTATTTT. Amino acids: CASKPPSTDTQYF.

This clonotype was seen a handful of times. The J gene is TRBJ2-7, the V gene TRBV5-1; no definite D call. The CDR3 is made up of 11 amino acids. Per germline, CDR1 SGHRS and CDR2 YFSETQ. V was shortened by 6 bases and J by 0 bases, with 4 bases between the two germline ends. The CDR3 loop reads CASKGSYEQYF. The CDR3 DNA is TGCGCCAGCAAGGGCTCCTACGAGCAGTACTTC.

This clonotype has only a few counts. The genes are TRBV7-2 and TRBJ2-3, with a weak D call TRBD1 (6 bases). V lost 5 bases and J 5 bases, leaving 14 bases between the germline ends. The CDR3 has 14 residues. CDR1 and CDR2 from the germline V gene are SGHTA and FQGNSA. CDR3 nucleotide sequence: TGTGCCAGCAGCCCGGGTCGAGGGGGAGATACGCAGTATTTT. Translating it yields CASSPGRGGDTQYF.

This clonotype was counted a few times. The chain couples TRBV7-9 to TRBJ2-6; D gene unclear. Germline CDR1 is SEHNR and CDR2 is FQNEAQ (reference sequence). The CDR3 runs to 16 residues. Trimming removed 4 bases at V and 0 bases at J, with 10 bases between. The CDR3 spells CASSSIVASGANVLTF. The CDR3 DNA follows: TGTGCCAGCAGCTCCATCGTCGCCTCTGGGGCCAACGTCCTGACTTTC.

This clonotype was counted a few times. The V and J genes are TRBV6-2 or TRBV6-3 and TRBJ2-2, with 8 bases matching TRBD1. Unmatched junction bases numbered 8, after V lost 7 bases and J lost 1 base. The CDR3 spans 16 residues. CDR1 MNHEY and CDR2 SVGEGT come from the germline V gene. The CDR3 protein is CASIFRTGWNTGELFF. CDR3 sequence (DNA): TGTGCCAGCATTTTTCGGACAGGGTGGAACACCGGGGAGCTGTTTTTT.

The CDR3 DNA follows: TGTGCCAGCAGCTCCCGGACAGGGGGCCTTATAGATGAGCAGTTCTTC. It yields the protein CASSSRTGGLIDEQFF. The V call is TRBV7-2, the J call TRBJ2-1; 11 nucleotides line up with TRBD1. Germline V gene lookup returns CDR1 SGHTA and CDR2 FQGNSA. J was trimmed by 8 bases and V by 4 bases; bases with no gene match: 10. The CDR3 covers 16 residues.

This CDR3 reads CASSTRGGHPNTEAFF. The CDR3 DNA is TGTGCCAGCAGCACCAGAGGGGGACATCCGAACACTGAAGCTTTCTTT. The rearrangement joins TRBV7-3 to TRBJ1-1, with D possibly being TRBD1 (6 bases). Trimming cost V 5 bases and J 1 base, with 17 bases left between them. The CDR3 totals 16 residues. Per germline, CDR1 SGHTA and CDR2 FQGTGA.

This clonotype was detected only a few times. The chain uses TRBV6-5 and TRBJ2-7; no clear D gene. V lost 6 bases and J 3 bases, leaving 21 bases between the germline ends. Looked up from germline, CDR1 is MNHEY and CDR2 is SVGAGI. The CDR3 sequence is 16 residues long. CDR3 nucleotide sequence: TGTGCCAGCAGCCGCTCCCCTTCTCGAGGAGTCTACGAGCAGTACTTC. Translation: CASSRSPSRGVYEQYF.

This chain joins TRBV7-2 and TRBJ1-6; 8 positions match TRBD1. V lost 1 base and J lost 10; bases outside the gene matches: 9. This CDR3 comprises 16 residues. Germline loops: CDR1 SGHTA, CDR2 FQGNSA. The CDR3 nucleotides read TGTGCCAGCAGCTTAGGGTCCGGGACAGGAGGATCACCCCTCCACTTT. This encodes CASSLGSGTGGSPLHF. Using reference TRBV7-2 and TRBJ1-6 for the parts outside the CDR3, the full variable domain is GAGVSQSPSNKVTEKGKDVELRCDPISGHTALYWYRQSLGQGLEFLIYFQGNSAPDKSGLPSDRFSAERTGGSVSTLTIQRTQQEDSAVYLCASSLGSGTGGSPLHFGNGTRLTVT.

This clonotype was recorded many times. The V gene is TRBV12-3 or TRBV12-4, the J gene TRBJ2-5; TRBD1 matches 9 bases. This CDR3 is built from 14 residues. The J segment lost 2 bases and the V segment lost 6 bases, leaving 4 bases of the junction unmatched. The CDR3 reads CASSPGQGQETQYF. DNA for the CDR3: TGTGCCAGCAGCCCGGGACAGGGACAAGAGACCCAGTACTTC.